This T cell receptor (beta chain) was observed in a study of Ad26.COV2.S vaccination and SARS-CoV-2 variants (dated by TCRdb to the early 2020s). The study in broad terms: Vaccine-arm donors were drawn from COV1001, a multicentre, randomized, double-blind, placebo-controlled phase I-IIa trial of Ad26.COV2.S in healthy adults. A total of some 30 samples were included in the TCR-sequenced set, comprising about 20 Ad26.COV2.S vaccine recipients, 5 placebo recipients and 8 SARS-CoV-2 convalescent individuals. Dosing of Ad26.COV2.S was intramuscular, at either 5x10^10 or 1x10^11 viral particles, delivered as one shot or as two shots spaced 56 days apart. The specificity and breadth of SARS-CoV-2-reactive T cell receptors after Ad26.COV2.S vaccination were assessed by TCRbeta repertoire sequencing. Investigators did not know the trial group allocation while performing experiments and assessing outcomes. Participants in the trial were split at random into five groups of five each, receiving low-dose or high-dose Ad26.COV2.S once or twice, or else placebo on both occasions. Results the study describes overall, beyond this receptor: The study lacked the statistical power to compare responses across vaccine doses or regimens. Non-spike TCR breadth was comparable between vaccine and placebo recipients, consistent with the vaccine containing only spike. After vaccination, spike-specific CD8+ and CD4+ T cell responses were reported to show substantial breadth. According to the authors, total T cell responses may have been underestimated by the TCR breadth and depth analyses. Ad26.COV2.S recipients had higher spike-specific TCR breadth than placebo recipients (P = 0.0014).

Sample treatment or condition, as interpreted from the label and publication: over 15 received Ad26.COV2.S at low or high dose, single or two shots; 5 received placebo; per-sample allocation not given. Repertoires of vaccine and placebo recipients were sequenced from samples taken on day 63 after the first injection. Between 29 July and 7 August 2020, Cohort 1b enrolled approximately 26 adults aged 18-55 years at one site in Boston, USA. Ad26.COV2.S was a replication-incompetent adenovirus type 26 vector that expressed a prefusion-stabilized SARS-CoV-2 spike protein derived from the original Wuhan strain. The germline V gene yields MDHEN for CDR1 and SYDVKM for CDR2. Including cysteine and phenylalanine, the CDR3 has 14 amino acids. CDR3 DNA only is kept here, 42 bases in frame from base 1. V is trimmed back by 6 bases and J by 2 bases, and the junction contains 7 bases that no gene match accounts for.

The immunoSEQ Assay was used to sequence TCRbeta CDR3 regions. After extraction, genomic DNA underwent amplification by bias-controlled multiplex PCR, followed by high-throughput sequencing. The paper's data handling went like this. To quantify the absolute abundance of every unique TCRbeta CDR3 region, sequences were collapsed and filtered. T cell fraction was estimated by normalizing TCRbeta template counts to usable DNA, with usable DNA measured through amplification of reference genes found in all nucleated cells. Repertoire TCRs were annotated as SARS-CoV-2-specific by exact matching of V gene, CDR3 amino acid sequence and J gene to a known reactive TCR set. The reference SARS-CoV-2 TCR set was derived from MIRA and filtered for enrichment in COVID-19-positive ImmuneCODE repertoires, a step that removed public or cross-reactive TCRs. Based on the MIRA antigens, annotated TCRs were further analysed at the level of specific ORF or position within ORF. Breadth was defined as the number of annotated unique rearrangements divided by the total number of unique productive rearrangements, and depth was defined as the summed frequency of the annotated unique rearrangements. Group comparisons of TCR breadth used two-sided Wilcoxon rank-sum tests. TCRdb carries this immuneACCESS record with in-frame sequences only. Its versions omit some clonotypes, under half of them owing to an unresolved V gene in the studies checked, with the rest unexplained. Clonal size and the V and J genes are those of that table, whereas D and trimming came from the DNA. The table for this sample lists around 300,000 clones; 88% of them were counted only once. Of the sample, 6.4% is held by the ten largest clones.

With respect to this clone: Its antigen remains unidentified. No qualities accompany the bases; no much larger clone lies one base away.

This material consisted of peripheral blood, taken in a trial of Ad26.COV2.S vaccine versus placebo. The receptor comes from a person between 18 and 60 years old who received the Ad26.COV2.S COVID-19 vaccine or a placebo. The rearranged segments are TRBV28 and TRBJ2-7; 7 bases in the middle match TRBD1. The DNA sequence is given as TGTGCCAGCAGAGTCGGGACAGCCACCTACGAGCAGTACTTC. Its protein product is CASRVGTATYEQYF.